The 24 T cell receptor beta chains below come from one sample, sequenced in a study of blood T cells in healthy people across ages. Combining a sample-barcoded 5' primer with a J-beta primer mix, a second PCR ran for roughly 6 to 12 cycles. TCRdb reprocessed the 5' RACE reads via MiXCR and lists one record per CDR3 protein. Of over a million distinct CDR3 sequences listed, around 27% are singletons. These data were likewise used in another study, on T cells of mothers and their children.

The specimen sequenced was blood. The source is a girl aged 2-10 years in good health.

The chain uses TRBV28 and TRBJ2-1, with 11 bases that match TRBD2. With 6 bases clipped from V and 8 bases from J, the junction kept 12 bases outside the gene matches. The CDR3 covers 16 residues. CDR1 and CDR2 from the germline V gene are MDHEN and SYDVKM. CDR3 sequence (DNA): TGTGCCAGCAGCGACAATAGCGGGAGGGCCACCGATGAGCAGTTCTTC. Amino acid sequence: CASSDNSGRATDEQFF.

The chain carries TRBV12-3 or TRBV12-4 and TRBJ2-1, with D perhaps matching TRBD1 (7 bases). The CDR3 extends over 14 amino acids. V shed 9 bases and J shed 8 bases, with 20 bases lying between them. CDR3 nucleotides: TGTGCCAGTTCTCTTAGACAGGGAGGATATGAGCAGTTCTTC. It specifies CASSLRQGGYEQFF.

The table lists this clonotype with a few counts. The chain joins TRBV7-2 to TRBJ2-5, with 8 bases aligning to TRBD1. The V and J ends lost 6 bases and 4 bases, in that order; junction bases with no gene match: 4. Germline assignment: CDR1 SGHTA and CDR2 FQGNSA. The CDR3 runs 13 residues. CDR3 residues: CASRPQGGETQYF. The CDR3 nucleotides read TGTGCCAGCAGGCCACAGGGGGGAGAGACCCAGTACTTC.

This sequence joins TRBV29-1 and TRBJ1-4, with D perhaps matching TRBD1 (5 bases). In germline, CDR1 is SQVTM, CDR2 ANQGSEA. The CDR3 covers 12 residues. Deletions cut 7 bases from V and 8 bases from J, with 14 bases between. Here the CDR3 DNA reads TGCAGCGCCGTGGATGGGGGGGAAAAACTGTTTTTT. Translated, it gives CSAVDGGEKLFF.

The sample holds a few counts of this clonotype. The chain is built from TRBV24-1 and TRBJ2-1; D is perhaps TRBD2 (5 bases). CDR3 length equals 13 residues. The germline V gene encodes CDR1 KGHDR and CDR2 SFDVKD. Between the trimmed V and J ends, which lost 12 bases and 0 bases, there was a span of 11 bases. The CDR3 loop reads CAASGSSYNEQFF. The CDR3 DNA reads TGTGCCGCCTCTGGGAGCTCCTACAATGAGCAGTTCTTC.

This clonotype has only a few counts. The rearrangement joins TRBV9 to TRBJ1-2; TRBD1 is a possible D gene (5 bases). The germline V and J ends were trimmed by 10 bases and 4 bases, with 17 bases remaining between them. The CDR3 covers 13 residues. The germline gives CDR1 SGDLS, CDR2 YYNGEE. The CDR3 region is CASQGEGSYGYTF. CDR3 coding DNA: TGTGCCTCCCAAGGGGAGGGGTCCTATGGCTACACCTTC.

This CDR3 is CASSLAPGLLPSYEQYF. CDR3 coding DNA: TGTGCCAGCAGCTTAGCTCCCGGCCTATTACCCTCCTACGAGCAGTACTTC. The V and J genes are TRBV7-8 and TRBJ2-7, with unresolved D. V shed 0 bases and J shed 0 bases, with 15 bases lying between them. This CDR3 is 17 amino acids long. Germline V CDR1 and CDR2: SGHVS, FQNEAQ.

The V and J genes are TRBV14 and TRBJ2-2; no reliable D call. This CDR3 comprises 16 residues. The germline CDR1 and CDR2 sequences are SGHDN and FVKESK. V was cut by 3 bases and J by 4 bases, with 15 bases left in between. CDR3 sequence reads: CASSQALGSLTGELFF. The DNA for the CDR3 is TGTGCCAGCAGCCAGGCCTTGGGCAGCCTCACCGGGGAGCTGTTTTTT.

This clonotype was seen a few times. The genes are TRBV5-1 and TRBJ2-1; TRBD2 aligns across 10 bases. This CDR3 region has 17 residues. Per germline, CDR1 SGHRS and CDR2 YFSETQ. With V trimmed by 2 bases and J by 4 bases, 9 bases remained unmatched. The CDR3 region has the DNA TGCGCCAGCAGCTTAGGGCTAGCGGGAGAAGGGTACAATGAGCAGTTCTTC. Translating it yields CASSLGLAGEGYNEQFF.

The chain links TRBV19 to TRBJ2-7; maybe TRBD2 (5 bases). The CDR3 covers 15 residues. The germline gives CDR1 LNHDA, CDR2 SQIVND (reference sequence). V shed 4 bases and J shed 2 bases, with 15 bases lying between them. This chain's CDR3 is CASSRSGVSAYEQYF. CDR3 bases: TGTGCCAGTAGTAGAAGTGGAGTTAGCGCCTACGAGCAGTACTTC.

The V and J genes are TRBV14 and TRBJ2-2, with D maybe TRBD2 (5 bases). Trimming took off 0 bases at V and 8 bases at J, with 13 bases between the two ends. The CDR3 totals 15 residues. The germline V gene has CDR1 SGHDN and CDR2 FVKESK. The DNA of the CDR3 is TGTGCCAGCAGCCAAGATGTGGGGAGCATTGGGGAGCTGTTTTTT. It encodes CASSQDVGSIGELFF.

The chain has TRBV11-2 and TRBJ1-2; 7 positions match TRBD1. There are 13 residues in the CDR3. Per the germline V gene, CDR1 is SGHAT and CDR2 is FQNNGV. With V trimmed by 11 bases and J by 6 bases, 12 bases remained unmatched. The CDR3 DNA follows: TGTGCCGAAACCAACCAGACAGGGCATGGCTACACCTTC. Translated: CAETNQTGHGYTF.

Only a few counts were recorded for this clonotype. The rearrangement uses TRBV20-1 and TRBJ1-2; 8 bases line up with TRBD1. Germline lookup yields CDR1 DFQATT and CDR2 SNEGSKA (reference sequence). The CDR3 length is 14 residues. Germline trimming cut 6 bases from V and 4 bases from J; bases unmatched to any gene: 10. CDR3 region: CSADPKDRVYGYTF. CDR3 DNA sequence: TGCAGTGCCGACCCAAAGGACAGGGTCTATGGCTACACCTTC.

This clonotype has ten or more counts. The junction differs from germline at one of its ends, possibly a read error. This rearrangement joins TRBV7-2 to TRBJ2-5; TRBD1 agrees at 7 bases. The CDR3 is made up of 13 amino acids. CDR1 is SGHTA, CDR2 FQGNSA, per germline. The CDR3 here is CASSLESPGQSLF. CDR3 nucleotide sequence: TGTGCCAGCAGCTTAGAATCACCGGGACAGTCTCTCTTC.

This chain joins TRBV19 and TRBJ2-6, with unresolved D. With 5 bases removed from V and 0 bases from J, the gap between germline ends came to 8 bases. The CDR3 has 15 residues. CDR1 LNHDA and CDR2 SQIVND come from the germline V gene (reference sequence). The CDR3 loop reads CASSDHLSGANVLTF. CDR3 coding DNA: TGTGCCAGTAGTGACCACCTCTCTGGGGCCAACGTCCTGACTTTC.

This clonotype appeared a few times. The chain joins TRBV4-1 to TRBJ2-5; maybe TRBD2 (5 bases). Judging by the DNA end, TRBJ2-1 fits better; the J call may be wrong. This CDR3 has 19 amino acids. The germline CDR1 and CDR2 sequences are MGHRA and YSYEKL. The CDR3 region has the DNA TGCGCCAGCAGCCAAGGACCGCCTTGGGAGCCGATACCGAACAATGAGCAGTTCTTC. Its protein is CASSQGPPWEPIPNNEQFF.

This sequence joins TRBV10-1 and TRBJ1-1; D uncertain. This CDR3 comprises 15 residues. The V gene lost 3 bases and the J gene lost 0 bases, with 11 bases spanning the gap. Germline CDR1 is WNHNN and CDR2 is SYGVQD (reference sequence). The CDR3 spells CASSEYSSMNTEAFF. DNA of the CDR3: TGCGCCAGCAGTGAATATAGCAGCATGAACACTGAAGCTTTCTTT.

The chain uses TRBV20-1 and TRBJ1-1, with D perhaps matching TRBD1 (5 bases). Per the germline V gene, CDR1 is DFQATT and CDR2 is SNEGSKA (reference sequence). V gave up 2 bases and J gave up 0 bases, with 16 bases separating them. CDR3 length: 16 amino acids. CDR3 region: CSARSYLGPVNTEAFF. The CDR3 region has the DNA TGCAGTGCTAGAAGTTACCTGGGACCGGTGAACACTGAAGCTTTCTTT.

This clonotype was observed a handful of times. CDR3 coding DNA: TGCAGCGTTGAAGATCCCTTTAGACTAGCGGGAGAGACCCAGTACTTC. It is translated as CSVEDPFRLAGETQYF. This chain links TRBV29-1 with TRBJ2-1; 10 nucleotides line up with TRBD2. The DNA end favors TRBJ2-5, so the J call may be wrong. Germline V CDR1 and CDR2: SQVTM, ANQGSEA. CDR3 length equals 16 residues.

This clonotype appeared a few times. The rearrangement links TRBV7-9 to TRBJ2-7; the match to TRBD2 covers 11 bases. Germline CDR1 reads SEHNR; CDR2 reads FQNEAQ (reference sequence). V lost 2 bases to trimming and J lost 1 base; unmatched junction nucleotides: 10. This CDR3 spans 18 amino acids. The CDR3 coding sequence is TGTGCCAGCAGCTTAAGGGCCCCGACTAGCGGGGCTTCCTACGAGCAGTACTTC. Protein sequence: CASSLRAPTSGASYEQYF.

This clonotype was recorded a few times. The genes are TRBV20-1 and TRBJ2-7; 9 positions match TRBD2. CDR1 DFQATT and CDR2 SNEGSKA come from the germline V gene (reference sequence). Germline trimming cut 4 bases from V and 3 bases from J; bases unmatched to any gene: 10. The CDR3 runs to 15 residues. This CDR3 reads CSATDPRTSVYEQYF. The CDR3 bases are TGCAGTGCTACCGACCCTAGGACTAGCGTCTACGAGCAGTACTTC.

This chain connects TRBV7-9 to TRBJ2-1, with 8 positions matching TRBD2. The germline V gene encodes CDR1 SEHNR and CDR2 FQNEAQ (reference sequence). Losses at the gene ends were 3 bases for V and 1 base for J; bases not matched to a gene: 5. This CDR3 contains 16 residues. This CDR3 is CASSLVAGHSYNEQFF. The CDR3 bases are TGTGCCAGCAGCTTGGTAGCGGGGCATTCCTACAATGAGCAGTTCTTC.

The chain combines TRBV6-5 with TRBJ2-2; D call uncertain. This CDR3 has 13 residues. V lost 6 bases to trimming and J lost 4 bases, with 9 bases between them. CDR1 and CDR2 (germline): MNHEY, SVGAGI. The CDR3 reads CASSTDPTGELFF. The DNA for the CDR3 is TGTGCCAGCAGCACGGACCCCACCGGGGAGCTGTTTTTT.

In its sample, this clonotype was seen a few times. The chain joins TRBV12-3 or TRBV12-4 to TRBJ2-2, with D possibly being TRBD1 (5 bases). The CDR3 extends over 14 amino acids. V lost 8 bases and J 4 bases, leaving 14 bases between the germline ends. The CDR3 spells CASGAVLFTGELFF. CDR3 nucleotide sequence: TGTGCCAGCGGGGCCGTTTTATTCACCGGGGAGCTGTTTTTT.